This entry concerns a single TCR beta chain. The antigen remains unidentified. These data originate in a study of cytomegalovirus exposure and HLA in healthy donors. The primer mix had 60 Vbeta and 13 Jbeta primers. The table came from immunoSEQ multiplex PCR; TCRdb's copy has only in-frame clones and leaves some out. The table shows 110,000 or so clones, with less than 80% occurring only once. Regarding the study as a whole: Most CMV-associated TCR beta chains were later found to appear HLA-restricted. A later analysis, which compared TCR beta chains of equal frequency, found the HLA-associated ones more clonally expanded.

The source of this sequence is a woman in her thirties or forties in good health and CMV-seropositive. Sequenced input: PBMCs.

CDR3 DNA sequence: TGTGCCAGCAGCTTAGCGACAGGGTTTGGATCCTACGAGCAGTACTTC. Its translation is CASSLATGFGSYEQYF. The chain uses TRBV7-9 and TRBJ2-7, with 7 bases matching TRBD1. Germline CDR1 is SEHNR and CDR2 is FQNEAQ (reference sequence). This CDR3 has 16 amino acids. The V and J ends lost 0 bases and 1 base, in that order; junction bases with no gene match: 6. The full variable domain, with the rest looked up from reference TRBV7-9 and TRBJ2-7, is DTGVSQNPRHKITKRGQNVTFRCDPISEHNRLYWYRQTLGQGPEFLTYFQNEAQLEKSRLLSDRFSAERPKGSFSTLEIQRTEQGDSAMYLCASSLATGFGSYEQYFGPGTRLTVT.